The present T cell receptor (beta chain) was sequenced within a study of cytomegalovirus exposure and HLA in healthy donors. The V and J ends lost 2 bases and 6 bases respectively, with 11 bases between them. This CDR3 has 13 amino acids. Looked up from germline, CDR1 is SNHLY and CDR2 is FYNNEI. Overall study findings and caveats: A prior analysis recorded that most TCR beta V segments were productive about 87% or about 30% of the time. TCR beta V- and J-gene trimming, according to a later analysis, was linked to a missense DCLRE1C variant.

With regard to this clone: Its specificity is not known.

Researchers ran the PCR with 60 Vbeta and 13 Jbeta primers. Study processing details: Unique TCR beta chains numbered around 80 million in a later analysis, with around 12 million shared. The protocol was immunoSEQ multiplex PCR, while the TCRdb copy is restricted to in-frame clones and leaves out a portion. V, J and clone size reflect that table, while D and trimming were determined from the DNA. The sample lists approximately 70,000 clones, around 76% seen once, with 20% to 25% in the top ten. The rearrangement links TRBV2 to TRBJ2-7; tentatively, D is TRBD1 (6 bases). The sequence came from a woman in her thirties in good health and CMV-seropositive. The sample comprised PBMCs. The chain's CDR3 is CASSELETGEQYF. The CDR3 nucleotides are TGTGCCAGCAGTGAATTGGAGACAGGCGAGCAGTACTTC.